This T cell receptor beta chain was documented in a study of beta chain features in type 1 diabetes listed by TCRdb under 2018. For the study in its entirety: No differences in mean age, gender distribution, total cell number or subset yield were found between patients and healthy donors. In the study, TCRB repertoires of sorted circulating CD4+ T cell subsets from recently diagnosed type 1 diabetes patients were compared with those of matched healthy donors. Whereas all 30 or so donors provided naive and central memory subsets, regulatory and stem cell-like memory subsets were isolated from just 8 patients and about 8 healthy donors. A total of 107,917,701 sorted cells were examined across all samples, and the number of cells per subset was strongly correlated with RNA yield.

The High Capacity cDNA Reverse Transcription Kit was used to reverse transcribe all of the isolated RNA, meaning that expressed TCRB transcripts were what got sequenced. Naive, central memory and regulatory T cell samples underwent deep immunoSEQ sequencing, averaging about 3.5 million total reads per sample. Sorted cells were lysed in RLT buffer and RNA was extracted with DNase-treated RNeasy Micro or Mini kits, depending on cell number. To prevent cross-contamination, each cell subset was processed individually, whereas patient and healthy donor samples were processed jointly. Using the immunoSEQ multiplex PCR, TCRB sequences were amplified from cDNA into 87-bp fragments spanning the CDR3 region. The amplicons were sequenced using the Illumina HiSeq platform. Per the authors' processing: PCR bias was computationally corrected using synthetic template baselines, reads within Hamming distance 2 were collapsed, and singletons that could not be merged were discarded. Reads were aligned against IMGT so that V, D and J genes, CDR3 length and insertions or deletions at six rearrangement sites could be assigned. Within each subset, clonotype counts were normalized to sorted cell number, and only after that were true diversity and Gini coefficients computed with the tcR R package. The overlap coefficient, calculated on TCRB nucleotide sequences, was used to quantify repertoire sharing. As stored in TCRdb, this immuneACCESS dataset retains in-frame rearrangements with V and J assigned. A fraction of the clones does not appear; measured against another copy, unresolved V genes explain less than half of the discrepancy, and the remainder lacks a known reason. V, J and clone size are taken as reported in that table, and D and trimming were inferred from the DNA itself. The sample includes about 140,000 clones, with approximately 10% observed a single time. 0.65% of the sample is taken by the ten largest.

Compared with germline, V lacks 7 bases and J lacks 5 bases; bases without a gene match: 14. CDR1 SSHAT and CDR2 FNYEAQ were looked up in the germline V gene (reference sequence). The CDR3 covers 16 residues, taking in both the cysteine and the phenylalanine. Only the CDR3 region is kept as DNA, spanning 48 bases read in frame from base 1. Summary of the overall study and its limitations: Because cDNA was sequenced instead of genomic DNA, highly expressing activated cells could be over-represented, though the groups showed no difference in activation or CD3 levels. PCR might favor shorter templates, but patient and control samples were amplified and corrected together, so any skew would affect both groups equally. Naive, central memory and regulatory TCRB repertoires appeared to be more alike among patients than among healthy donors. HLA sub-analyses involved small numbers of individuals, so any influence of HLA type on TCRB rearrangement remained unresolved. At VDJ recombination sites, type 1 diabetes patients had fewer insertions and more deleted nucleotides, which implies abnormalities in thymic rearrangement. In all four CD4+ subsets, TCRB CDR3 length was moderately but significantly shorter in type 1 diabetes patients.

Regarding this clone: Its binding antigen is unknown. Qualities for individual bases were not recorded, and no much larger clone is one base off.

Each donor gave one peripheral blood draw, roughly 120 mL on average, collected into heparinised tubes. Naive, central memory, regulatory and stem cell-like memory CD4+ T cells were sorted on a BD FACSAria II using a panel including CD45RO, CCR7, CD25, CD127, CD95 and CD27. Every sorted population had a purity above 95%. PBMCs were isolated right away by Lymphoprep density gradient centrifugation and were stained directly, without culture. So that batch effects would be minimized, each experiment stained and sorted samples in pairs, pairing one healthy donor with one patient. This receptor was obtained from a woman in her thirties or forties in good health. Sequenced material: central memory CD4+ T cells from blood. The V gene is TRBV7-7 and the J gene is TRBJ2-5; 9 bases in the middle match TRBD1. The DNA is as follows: TGTGCCAGCACCCGTTCGGGACAGGGCAGTTACGAGACCCAGTACTTC. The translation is CASTRSGQGSYETQYF.